This is a list of T cell receptor beta chains from one sample in a study of blood T cell repertoires in COVID-19. Repertoires were generated with immunoSEQ multiplex PCR, while TCRdb's copy carries only in-frame clones and drops some. This repertoire shows approximately 31,000 clones, 90% found once; its top ten account for roughly 1.4%. Material for sequencing was peripheral blood. Every receptor here comes from a man in his sixties with active COVID-19. The CDR3 runs from the conserved cysteine through the conserved F or W. A clone size is listed for some rows: how often the clone was seen (once, few, many), or a class if it is expanded.

>TRBV7-6|TRBJ2-2|NA
CASRPLQGNTGELFF
>TRBV3-1/TRBV3-2|TRBJ1-6|NA
CASSLGTGSSPLHF
>TRBV7-7|TRBJ2-2|NA
CASSPGTRDGELFF
>TRBV6-2/TRBV6-3|TRBJ2-7|NA
CASSYGGGVMPEQYF
>TRBV6-5|TRBJ1-4|NA
CASSYSGGLNEKLFF
>TRBV7-9|TRBJ2-1|once
CASSFSSGIGEQFF
>TRBV7-9|TRBJ1-3|once
CASTTGNGNTIYF
>TRBV29-1|TRBJ1-2|NA
CSVEERQGNIYGYTF
>TRBV27|TRBJ2-7|NA
CASSLQPGLRGYF
>TRBV4-2|TRBJ2-7|few
CASSQSGGLYEQYF
>TRBV27|TRBJ2-2|NA
CASSFLSVNTGELFF
>TRBV5-4|TRBJ2-5|NA
CASSPGQGWETQYF
>TRBV4-3|TRBJ2-3|NA
CASSQGQSDTQYF
>TRBV4-1|TRBJ2-7|NA
CASSLRDRGLYEQYF
>TRBV7-6|TRBJ2-2|few
CASSLGQGGFGGELFF
>TRBV7-2|TRBJ2-5|NA
CASSSQLAGGPKTQYF
>TRBV7-2|TRBJ2-1|NA
CASSWGPSSYNEQFF
>TRBV19|TRBJ2-3|NA
CASSKPGTIDTQYF
>TRBV6-6|TRBJ1-5|NA
CASSYDRGFGQPQHF
>TRBV10-3|TRBJ2-4|NA
CAISRGGGSKNIQYF
>TRBV9|TRBJ1-6|few
CASSLSPTGTGISPLHF
>TRBV6-5|TRBJ1-1|NA
CASSYSRRVLFAFF
>TRBV7-9|TRBJ1-2|NA
CASSFGQGNYGYTF